These T cell receptor beta chains were read from a single sample in a study of CD8+ T cells in alopecia areata. Only in-frame clones appear in the TCRdb table, and some are missing; sequencing was by immunoSEQ multiplex PCR. The table lists about 220,000 clones, more than 45% of them singletons, with roughly 1.6% in the top ten. Sequenced material: CD4+ T cells sorted from blood, taken at week 4, from a patient treated with tofacitinib. All receptors derive from a human donor with alopecia areata. Each CDR3 is given with its conserved first and last residue. D genes are given only for firm matches. Some rows mark clone size as missing; the rest say once, few, many or name a class of expanded clone.

>TRBJ2-5|TRBD2|TRBV30|-
TGTGCCTGGAGGTTGTACGGGGGGGAGGACCTCACGACCCAGTACTTC
CAWRLYGGEDLTTQYF
>TRBJ2-3|-|TRBV11-2|many
TGTGCCAGCAGCCCCGCACATACGCAGTATTTT
CASSPAHTQYF
>TRBJ2-5|-|TRBV9|-
TGTGCCAGCAGCCATTTCCCCTCTTTGGAGACCCAGTACTTC
CASSHFPSLETQYF
>TRBJ2-4|-|TRBV6-1|once
TGTGCCAGCAGTGAAATCGGAGGGGACGTCATTCAGTACTTC
CASSEIGGDVIQYF
>TRBJ2-7|TRBD2|TRBV5-4|-
TGTGCCAGCAGCGAAGTCGGAGCGGGGATCTACGAGCAGTACTTC
CASSEVGAGIYEQYF
>TRBJ2-2|-|TRBV7-2|-
TGTGCCAGCAGCGTCGGGGGGCCCCCCAACACCGGGGAGCTGTTTTTT
CASSVGGPPNTGELFF
>TRBJ1-2|TRBD1|TRBV30|-
TGTGCCTGGAGGAAGGACAGGTTCGCTAACTATGGCTACACCTTC
CAWRKDRFANYGYTF
>TRBJ2-3|TRBD2|TRBV29-1|-
TGCAGCGTTGTGCTAGCGGGGGGATTCACAGATACGCAGTATTTT
CSVVLAGGFTDTQYF
>TRBJ1-1|-|TRBV15|-
TGTGCCACCAGCGGAATGAACACTGAAGCTTTCTTT
CATSGMNTEAFF
>TRBJ2-7|TRBD1|TRBV12-5|-
TGTGCTAGTGGTTCCCCCGGACAGGGATACGAGCAGTACTTC
CASGSPGQGYEQYF
>TRBJ2-2|-|TRBV5-1|-
TGCGCCAGCAGCTTGGAAACCGGGGAGCTGTTTTTT
CASSLETGELFF
>TRBJ1-2|-|TRBV6-1|-
TGTGCCAGCAGTGAGGGGTCTAGGGATGGCTACACCTTC
CASSEGSRDGYTF
>TRBJ1-1|-|TRBV11-3|few
TGTGCCAGCAGCTTAGTGGTCCCTAACACTGAAGCTTTCTTT
CASSLVVPNTEAFF
>TRBJ2-7|-|TRBV29-1|-
TGCAGCGTTACCGGGACACGGTACCCCTACGAGCAGTACTTC
CSVTGTRYPYEQYF
>TRBJ1-6|TRBD1|TRBV2|once
TGTGCCAGCAGTGTGGGGACAGCCTATAATTCACCCCTCCACTTT
CASSVGTAYNSPLHF
>TRBJ1-1|-|TRBV6-6|-
TGTGCCAGCACTAGAAGTCAGGGAAACACTGAAGCTTTCTTT
CASTRSQGNTEAFF